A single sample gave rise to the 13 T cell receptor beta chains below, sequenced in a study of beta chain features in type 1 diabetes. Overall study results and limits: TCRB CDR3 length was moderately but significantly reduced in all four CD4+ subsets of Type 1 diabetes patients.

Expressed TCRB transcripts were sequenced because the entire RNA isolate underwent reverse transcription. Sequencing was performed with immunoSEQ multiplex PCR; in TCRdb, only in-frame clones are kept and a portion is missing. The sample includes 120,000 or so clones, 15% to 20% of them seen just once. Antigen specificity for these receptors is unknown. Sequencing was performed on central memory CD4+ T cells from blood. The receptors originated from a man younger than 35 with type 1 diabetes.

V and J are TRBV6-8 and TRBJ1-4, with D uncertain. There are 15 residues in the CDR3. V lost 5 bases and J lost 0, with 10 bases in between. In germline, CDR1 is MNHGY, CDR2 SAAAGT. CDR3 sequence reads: CASSAFEATNEKLFF. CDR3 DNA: TGTGCCAGCAGTGCATTTGAGGCAACTAATGAAAAACTGTTTTTT.

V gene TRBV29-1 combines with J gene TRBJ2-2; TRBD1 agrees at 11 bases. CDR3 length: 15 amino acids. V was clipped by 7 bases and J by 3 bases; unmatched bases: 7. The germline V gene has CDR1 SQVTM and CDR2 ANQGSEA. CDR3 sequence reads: CSAGGQGADTGELFF. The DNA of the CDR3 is TGCAGCGCCGGAGGACAGGGGGCGGACACCGGGGAGCTGTTTTTT.

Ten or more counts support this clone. This chain's CDR3 is CASSLDQGWDTQYF. For the CDR3, the DNA is TGTGCCAGCAGCTTAGATCAAGGCTGGGATACGCAGTATTTT. The V gene is TRBV11-2, the J gene TRBJ2-3, with D unclear. Germline lookup yields CDR1 SGHAT and CDR2 FQNNGV. V was pared by 0 bases and J by 6 bases, with 10 bases between. This CDR3 comprises 14 residues.

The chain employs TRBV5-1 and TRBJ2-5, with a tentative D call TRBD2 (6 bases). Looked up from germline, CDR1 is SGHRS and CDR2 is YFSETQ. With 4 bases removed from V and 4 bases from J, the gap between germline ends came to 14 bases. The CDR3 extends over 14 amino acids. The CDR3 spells CASSHVDGGETQYF. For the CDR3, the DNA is TGCGCCAGCAGCCACGTTGACGGGGGAGAGACCCAGTACTTC.

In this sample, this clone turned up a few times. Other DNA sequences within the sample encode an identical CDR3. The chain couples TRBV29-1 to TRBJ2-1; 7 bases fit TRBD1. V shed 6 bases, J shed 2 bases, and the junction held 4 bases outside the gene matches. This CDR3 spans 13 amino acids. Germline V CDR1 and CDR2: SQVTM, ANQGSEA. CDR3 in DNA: TGCAGCGTCAAGGGACAGACCTACAATGAGCAGTTCTTC. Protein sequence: CSVKGQTYNEQFF.

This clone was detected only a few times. The CDR3 spells CAWSSGNSYEQYF. Here the CDR3 DNA reads TGTGCCTGGAGTAGTGGTAACTCCTACGAGCAGTACTTC. The genes are TRBV30 and TRBJ2-7; D is uncertain. The germline V and J ends were trimmed by 2 bases and 0 bases, with 8 bases remaining between them. CDR1 and CDR2 (germline): GTSNPN, SVGIG (reference sequence). CDR3 length equals 13 residues. Combining the CDR3 with reference TRBV30 and TRBJ2-7 gives the whole variable domain SQTIHQWPATLVQPVGSPLSLECTVEGTSNPNLYWYRQAAGRGLQLLFYSVGIGQISSEVPQNLSASRPQDRQFILSSKKLLLSDSGFYLCAWSSGNSYEQYFGPGTRLTVT.

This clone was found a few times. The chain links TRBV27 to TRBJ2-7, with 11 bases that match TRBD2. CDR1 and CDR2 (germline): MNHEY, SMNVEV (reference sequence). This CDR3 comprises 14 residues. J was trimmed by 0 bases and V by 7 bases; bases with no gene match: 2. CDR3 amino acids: CASIGLAGSYEQYF. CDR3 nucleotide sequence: TGTGCCAGCATCGGACTAGCGGGCTCCTACGAGCAGTACTTC.

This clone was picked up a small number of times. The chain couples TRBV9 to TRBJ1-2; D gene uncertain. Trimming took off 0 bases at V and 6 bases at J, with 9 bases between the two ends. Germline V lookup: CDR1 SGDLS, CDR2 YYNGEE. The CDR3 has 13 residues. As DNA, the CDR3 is TGTGCCAGCAGCGTAGCTACGGTGGATGGCTACACCTTC. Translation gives CASSVATVDGYTF. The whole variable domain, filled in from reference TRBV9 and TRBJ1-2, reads DSGVTQTPKHLITATGQRVTLRCSPRSGDLSVYWYQQSLDQGLQFLIQYYNGEERAKGNILERFSAQQFPDLHSELNLSSLELGDSALYFCASSVATVDGYTFGSGTRLTVV.

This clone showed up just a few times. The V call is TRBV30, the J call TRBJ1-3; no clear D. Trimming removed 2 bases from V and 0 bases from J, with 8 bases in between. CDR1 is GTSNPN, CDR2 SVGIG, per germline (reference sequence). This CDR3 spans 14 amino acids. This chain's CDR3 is CAWSKTFSGNTIYF. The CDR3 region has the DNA TGTGCCTGGAGTAAAACTTTCTCTGGAAACACCATATATTTT.

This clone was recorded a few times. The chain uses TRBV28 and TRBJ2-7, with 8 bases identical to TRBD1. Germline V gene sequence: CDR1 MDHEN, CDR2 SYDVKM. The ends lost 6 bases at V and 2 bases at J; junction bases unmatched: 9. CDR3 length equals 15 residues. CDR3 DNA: TGTGCCAGCAGCCAAACCTCGACAGGGGCCTACGAGCAGTACTTC. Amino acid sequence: CASSQTSTGAYEQYF. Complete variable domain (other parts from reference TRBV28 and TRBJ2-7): DVKVTQSSRYLVKRTGEKVFLECVQDMDHENMFWYRQDPGLGLRLIYFSYDVKMKEKGDIPEGYSVSREKKERFSLILESASTNQTSMYLCASSQTSTGAYEQYFGPGTRLTVT.

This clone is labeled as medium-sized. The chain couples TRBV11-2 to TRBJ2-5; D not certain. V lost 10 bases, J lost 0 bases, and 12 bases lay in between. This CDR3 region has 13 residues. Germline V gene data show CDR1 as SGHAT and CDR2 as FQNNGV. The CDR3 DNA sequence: TGTGCCACCAGAGAAGGAAACCAAGAGACCCAGTACTTC. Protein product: CATREGNQETQYF.

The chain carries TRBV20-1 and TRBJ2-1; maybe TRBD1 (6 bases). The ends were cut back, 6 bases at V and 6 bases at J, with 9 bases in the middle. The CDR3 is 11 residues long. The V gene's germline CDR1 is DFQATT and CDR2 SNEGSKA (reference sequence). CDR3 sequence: CSANRVNEQFF. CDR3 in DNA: TGCAGTGCCAACAGGGTCAATGAGCAGTTCTTC.

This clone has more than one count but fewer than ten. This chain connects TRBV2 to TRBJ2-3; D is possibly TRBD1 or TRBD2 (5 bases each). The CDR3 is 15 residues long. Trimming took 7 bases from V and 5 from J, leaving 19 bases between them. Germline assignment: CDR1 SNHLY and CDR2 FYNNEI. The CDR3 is CASTSQTGGGDTQYF. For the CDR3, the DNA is TGTGCCAGCACCTCACAAACTGGTGGGGGAGATACGCAGTATTTT.